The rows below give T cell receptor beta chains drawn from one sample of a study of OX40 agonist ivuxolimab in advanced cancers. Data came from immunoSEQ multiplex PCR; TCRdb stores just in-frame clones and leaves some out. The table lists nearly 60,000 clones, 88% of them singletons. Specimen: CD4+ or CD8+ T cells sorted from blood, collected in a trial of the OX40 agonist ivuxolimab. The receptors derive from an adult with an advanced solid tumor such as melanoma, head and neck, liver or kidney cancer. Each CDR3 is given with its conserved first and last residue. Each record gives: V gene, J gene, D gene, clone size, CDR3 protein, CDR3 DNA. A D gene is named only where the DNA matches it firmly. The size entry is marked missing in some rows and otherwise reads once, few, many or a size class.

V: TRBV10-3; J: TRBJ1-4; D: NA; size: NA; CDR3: CAISDFGEANEKLFF; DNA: NA
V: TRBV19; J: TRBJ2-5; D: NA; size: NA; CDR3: CASSPSRWGPETQYF; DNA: TGTGCCAGTAGTCCCTCTCGATGGGGTCCAGAGACCCAGTACTTC
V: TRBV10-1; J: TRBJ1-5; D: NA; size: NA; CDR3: CASSESLNQPQHF; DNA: TGCGCCAGCAGTGAGTCGTTGAATCAGCCCCAGCATTTT
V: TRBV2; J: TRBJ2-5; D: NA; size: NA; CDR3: CASSVEGDPKETQYF; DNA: TGTGCCAGCAGTGTGGAAGGGGACCCAAAAGAGACCCAGTACTTC
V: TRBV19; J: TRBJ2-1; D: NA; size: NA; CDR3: CASRPGTQSYNEQFF; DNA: TGTGCCAGCCGCCCGGGGACCCAGTCATACAATGAGCAGTTCTTC
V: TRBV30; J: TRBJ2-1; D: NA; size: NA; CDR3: CAWTLANEQFF; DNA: TGTGCCTGGACCCTGGCCAATGAGCAGTTCTTC
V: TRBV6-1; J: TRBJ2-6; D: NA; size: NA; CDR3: CASSENWGSGANVLTF; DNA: TGTGCCAGCAGTGAAAATTGGGGGAGTGGGGCCAACGTCCTGACTTTC
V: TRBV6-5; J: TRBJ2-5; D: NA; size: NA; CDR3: CASRNWGAQYF; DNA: TGTGCCAGCCGTAACTGGGGGGCCCAGTACTTC
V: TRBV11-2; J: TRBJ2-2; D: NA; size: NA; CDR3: CASSPAGGTDHPGELFF; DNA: TGTGCCAGCAGCCCCGCGGGCGGGACAGATCACCCGGGGGAGCTGTTTTTT
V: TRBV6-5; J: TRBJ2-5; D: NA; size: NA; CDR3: CASSLGGGLVETQYF; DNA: TGTGCCAGCAGCCTAGGTGGGGGGCTGGTGGAGACCCAGTACTTC
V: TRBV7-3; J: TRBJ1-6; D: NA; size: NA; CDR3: CASSEDFGTLHF; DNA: TGTGCCAGCAGCGAAGACTTCGGAACCCTCCACTTT
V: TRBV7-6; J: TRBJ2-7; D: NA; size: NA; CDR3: CASSNYYEQYF; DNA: TGTGCCAGCAGCAACTACTACGAGCAGTACTTC
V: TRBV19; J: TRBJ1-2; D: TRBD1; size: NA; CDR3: CASSRDRTYGYTF; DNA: TGTGCCAGTAGTAGGGACAGAACCTATGGCTACACCTTC
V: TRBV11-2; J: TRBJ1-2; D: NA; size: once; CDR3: CASSLNMEYYGYTF; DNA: TGTGCCAGCAGCTTAAACATGGAATACTATGGCTACACCTTC
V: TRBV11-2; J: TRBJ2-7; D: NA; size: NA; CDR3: CASSFTSGAYEQYF; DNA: TGTGCCAGCAGCTTTACCAGCGGAGCCTACGAGCAGTACTTC
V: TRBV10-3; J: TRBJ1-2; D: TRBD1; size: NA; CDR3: CAISATGTGYGYTF; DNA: TGTGCCATCAGTGCTACCGGGACAGGCTATGGCTACACCTTC
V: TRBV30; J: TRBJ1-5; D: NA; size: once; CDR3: CAWSAWAGGNQPQHF; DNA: TGTGCCTGGAGTGCGTGGGCTGGGGGCAATCAGCCCCAGCATTTT
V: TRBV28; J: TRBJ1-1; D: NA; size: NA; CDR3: CASSLQQTEAFF; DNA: TGTGCCAGCAGTTTACAACAGACTGAAGCTTTCTTT
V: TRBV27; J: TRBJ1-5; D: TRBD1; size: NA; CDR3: CASSDRAYNQPQHF; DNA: TGTGCCAGCAGCGACAGGGCCTACAATCAGCCCCAGCATTTT
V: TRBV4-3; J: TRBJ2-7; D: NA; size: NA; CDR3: CASSQVAGSYEQYF; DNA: TGCGCCAGCAGCCAAGTAGCCGGCTCCTACGAGCAGTACTTC
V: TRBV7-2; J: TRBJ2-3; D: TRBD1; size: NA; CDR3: CASGSLGAGGRDTQYF; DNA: TGTGCCAGCGGCTCTCTAGGGGCAGGGGGTAGGGATACGCAGTATTTT
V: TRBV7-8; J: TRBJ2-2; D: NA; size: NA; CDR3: CASSTGTGELFF; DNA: TGTGCCAGCAGCACCGGGACCGGGGAGCTGTTTTTT
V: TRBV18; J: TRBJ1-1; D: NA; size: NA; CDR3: CASSPEGNTEAFF; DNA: TGTGCCAGCTCTCCGGAAGGGAACACTGAAGCTTTCTTT
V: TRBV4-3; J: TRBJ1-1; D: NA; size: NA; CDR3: CASSQARVDRDAFF; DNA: TGCGCCAGCAGCCAAGCCCGGGTGGATCGGGATGCTTTCTTT
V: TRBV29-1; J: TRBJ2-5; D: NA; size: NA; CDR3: CSVRPKGTQYF; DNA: TGCAGCGTTAGACCAAAGGGGACCCAGTACTTC
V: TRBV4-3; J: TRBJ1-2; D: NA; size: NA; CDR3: CASSQRSAQSNYGYTF; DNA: TGCGCCAGCAGCCAGAGAAGCGCACAATCTAACTATGGCTACACCTTC
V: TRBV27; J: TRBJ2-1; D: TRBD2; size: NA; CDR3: CASKTRPAGGPHEQFF; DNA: TGTGCCAGCAAAACTCGCCCAGCGGGAGGGCCTCATGAGCAGTTCTTC
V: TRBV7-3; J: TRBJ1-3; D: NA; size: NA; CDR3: CASSSGSSGNTIYF; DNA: TGTGCCAGCAGCAGCGGGAGCTCTGGAAACACCATATATTTT
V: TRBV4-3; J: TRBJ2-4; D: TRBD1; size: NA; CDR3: CASSQGSGTGVNIQYF; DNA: TGCGCCAGCAGCCAGGGATCCGGGACAGGGGTGAACATTCAGTACTTC
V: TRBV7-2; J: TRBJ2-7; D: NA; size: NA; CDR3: CASSLVNTYEQYF; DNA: TGTGCCAGCAGCTTAGTCAATACCTACGAGCAGTACTTC
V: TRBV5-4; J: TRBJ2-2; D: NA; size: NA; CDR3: CASKENRNTGELFF; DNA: TGTGCCTCAAAAGAGAACAGGAACACCGGGGAGCTGTTTTTT
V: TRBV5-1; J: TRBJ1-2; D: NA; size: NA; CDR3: CASSLDIYGYTF; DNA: TGCGCCAGCAGCTTGGATATATATGGCTACACCTTC
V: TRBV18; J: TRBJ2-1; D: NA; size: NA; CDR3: CASSPPEWQGAREQFF; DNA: TGTGCCAGCTCACCTCCCGAGTGGCAGGGTGCTAGGGAGCAGTTCTTC
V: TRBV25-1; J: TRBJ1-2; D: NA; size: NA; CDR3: CASSELGSRYGYTF; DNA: TGTGCCAGCAGTGAACTAGGGTCCCGCTATGGCTACACCTTC
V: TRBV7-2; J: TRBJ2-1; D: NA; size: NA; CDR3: CASSYRHSAEQFF; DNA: TGTGCCAGCAGCTATAGGCACTCAGCTGAGCAGTTCTTC
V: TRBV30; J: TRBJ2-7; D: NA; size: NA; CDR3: CAWKRAGEQYF; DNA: TGTGCCTGGAAGAGGGCAGGGGAGCAGTACTTC